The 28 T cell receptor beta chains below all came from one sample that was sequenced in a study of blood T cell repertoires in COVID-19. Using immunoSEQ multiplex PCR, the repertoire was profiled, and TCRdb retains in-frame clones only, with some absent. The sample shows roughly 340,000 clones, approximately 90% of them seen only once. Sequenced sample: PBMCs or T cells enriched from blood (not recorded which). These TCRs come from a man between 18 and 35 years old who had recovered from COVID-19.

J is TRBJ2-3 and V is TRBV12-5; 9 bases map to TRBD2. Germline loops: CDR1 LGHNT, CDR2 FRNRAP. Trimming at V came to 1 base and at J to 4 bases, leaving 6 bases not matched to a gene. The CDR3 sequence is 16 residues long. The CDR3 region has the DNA TGTGCTAGTGGTTTGGGTTCTAGCGGGGTTTCAGATACGCAGTATTTT. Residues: CASGLGSSGVSDTQYF.

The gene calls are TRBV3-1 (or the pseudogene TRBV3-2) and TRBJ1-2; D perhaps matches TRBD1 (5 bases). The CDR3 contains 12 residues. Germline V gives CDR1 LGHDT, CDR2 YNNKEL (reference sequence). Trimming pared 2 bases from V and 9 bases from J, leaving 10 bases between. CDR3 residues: CASSQLGLRYTF. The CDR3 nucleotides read TGTGCCAGCAGCCAACTGGGGCTACGCTACACCTTC.

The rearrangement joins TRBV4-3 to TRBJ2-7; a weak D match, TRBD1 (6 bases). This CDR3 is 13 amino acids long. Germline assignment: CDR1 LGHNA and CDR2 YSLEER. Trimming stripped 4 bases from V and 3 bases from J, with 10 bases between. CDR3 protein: CASSLQTGYEQYF. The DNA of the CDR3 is TGCGCCAGCAGCCTCCAGACAGGCTACGAGCAGTACTTC.

The CDR3 loop is CASSYGRSVHEQYF. CDR3 nucleotides: TGTGCCAGCAGTTACGGCAGGTCTGTCCACGAGCAGTACTTC. V is TRBV6-2 or TRBV6-3 and J is TRBJ2-7; no reliable D call. V lost 2 bases, J lost 5 bases, and 13 bases lay in between. The germline gives CDR1 MNHEY, CDR2 SVGEGT. The CDR3 totals 14 residues.

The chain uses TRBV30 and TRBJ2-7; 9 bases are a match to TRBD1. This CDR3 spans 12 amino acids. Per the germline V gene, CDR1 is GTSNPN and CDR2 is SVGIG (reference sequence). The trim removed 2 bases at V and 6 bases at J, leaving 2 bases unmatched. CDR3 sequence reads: CAWSRDRVEQYF. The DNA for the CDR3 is TGTGCCTGGAGTAGGGACAGGGTCGAGCAGTACTTC.

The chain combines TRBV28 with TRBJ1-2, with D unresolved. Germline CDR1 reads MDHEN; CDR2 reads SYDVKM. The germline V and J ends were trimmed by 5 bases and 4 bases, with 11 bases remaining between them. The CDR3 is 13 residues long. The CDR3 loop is CASSPSTSYGYTF. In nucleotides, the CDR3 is TGTGCCAGCAGTCCTAGCACCTCCTATGGCTACACCTTC.

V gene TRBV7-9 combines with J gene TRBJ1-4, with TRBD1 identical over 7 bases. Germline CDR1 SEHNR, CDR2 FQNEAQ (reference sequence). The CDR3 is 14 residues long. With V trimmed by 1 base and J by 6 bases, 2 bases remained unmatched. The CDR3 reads CASSLGQGYEKLFF. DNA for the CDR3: TGTGCCAGCAGCTTAGGACAGGGTTATGAAAAACTGTTTTTT. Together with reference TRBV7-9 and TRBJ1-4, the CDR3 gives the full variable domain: DTGVSQNPRHKITKRGQNVTFRCDPISEHNRLYWYRQTLGQGPEFLTYFQNEAQLEKSRLLSDRFSAERPKGSFSTLEIQRTEQGDSAMYLCASSLGQGYEKLFFGSGTQLSVL.

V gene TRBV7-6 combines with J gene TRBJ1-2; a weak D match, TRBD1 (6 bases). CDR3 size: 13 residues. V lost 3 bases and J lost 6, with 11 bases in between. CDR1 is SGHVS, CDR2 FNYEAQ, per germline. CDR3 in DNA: TGTGCCAGCAGCTTTAAACCAGGGGATGGCTACACCTTC. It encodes CASSFKPGDGYTF.

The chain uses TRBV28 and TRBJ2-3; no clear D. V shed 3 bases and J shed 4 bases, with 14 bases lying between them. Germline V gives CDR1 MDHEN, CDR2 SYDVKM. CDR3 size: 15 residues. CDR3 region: CASSFSYLRADTQYF. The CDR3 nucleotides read TGTGCCAGCAGTTTCTCCTATCTCCGGGCAGATACGCAGTATTTT.

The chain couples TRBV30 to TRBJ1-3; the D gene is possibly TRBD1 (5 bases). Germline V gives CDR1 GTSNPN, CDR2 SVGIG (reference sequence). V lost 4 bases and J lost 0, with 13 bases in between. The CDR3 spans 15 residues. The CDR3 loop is CAWNLQEISGNTIYF. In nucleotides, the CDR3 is TGTGCCTGGAACTTACAGGAGATCTCTGGAAACACCATATATTTT. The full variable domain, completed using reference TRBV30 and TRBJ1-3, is SQTIHQWPATLVQPVGSPLSLECTVEGTSNPNLYWYRQAAGRGLQLLFYSVGIGQISSEVPQNLSASRPQDRQFILSSKKLLLSDSGFYLCAWNLQEISGNTIYFGEGSWLTVV.

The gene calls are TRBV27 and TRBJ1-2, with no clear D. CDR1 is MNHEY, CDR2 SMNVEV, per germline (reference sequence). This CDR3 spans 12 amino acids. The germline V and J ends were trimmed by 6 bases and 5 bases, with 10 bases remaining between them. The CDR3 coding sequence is TGTGCCAGCAGCCGGGGAACTTATGGCTACACCTTC. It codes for CASSRGTYGYTF.

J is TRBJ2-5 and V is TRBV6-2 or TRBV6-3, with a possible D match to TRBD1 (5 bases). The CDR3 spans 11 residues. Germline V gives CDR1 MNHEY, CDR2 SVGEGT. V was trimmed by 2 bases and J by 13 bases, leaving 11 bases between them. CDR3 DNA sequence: TGTGCCAGCAGTTACGGGGCAGGGCCGTACTTC. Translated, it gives CASSYGAGPYF.

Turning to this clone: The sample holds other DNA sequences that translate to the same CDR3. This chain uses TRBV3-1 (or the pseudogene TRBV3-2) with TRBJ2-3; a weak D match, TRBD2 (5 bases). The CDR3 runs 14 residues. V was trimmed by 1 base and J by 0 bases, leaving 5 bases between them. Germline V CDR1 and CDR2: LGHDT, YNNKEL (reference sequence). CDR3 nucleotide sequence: TGTGCCAGCAGCCAAGGGACTAGCACAGATACGCAGTATTTT. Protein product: CASSQGTSTDTQYF.

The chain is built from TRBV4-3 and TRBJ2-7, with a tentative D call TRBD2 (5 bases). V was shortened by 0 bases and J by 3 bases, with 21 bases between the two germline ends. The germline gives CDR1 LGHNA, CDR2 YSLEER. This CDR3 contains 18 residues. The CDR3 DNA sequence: TGCGCCAGCAGCCAAGATCACCCAACAGTCGGGGTGGTCTACGAGCAGTACTTC. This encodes CASSQDHPTVGVVYEQYF.

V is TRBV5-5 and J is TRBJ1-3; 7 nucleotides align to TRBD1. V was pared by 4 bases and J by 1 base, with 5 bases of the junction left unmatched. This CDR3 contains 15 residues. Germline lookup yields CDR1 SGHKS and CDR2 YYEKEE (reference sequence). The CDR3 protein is CASSLKQGSGNTIYF. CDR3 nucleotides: TGTGCCAGCAGCCTAAAACAGGGGTCTGGAAACACCATATATTTT. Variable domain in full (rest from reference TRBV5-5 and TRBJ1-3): DAGVTQSPTHLIKTRGQQVTLRCSPISGHKSVSWYQQVLGQGPQFIFQYYEKEERGRGNFPDRFSARQFPNYSSELNVNALLLGDSALYLCASSLKQGSGNTIYFGEGSWLTVV.

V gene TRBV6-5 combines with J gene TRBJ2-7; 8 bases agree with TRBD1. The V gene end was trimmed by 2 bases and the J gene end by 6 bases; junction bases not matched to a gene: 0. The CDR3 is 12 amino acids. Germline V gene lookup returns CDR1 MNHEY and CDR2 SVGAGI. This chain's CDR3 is CASSYTGGEQYF. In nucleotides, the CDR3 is TGTGCCAGCAGTTACACAGGGGGCGAGCAGTACTTC.

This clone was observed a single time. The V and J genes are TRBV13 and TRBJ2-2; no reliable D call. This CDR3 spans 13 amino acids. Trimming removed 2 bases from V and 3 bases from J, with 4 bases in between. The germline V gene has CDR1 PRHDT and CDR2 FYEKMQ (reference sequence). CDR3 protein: CASSLYHTGELFF. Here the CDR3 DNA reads TGTGCCAGCAGCTTATATCACACCGGGGAGCTGTTTTTT.

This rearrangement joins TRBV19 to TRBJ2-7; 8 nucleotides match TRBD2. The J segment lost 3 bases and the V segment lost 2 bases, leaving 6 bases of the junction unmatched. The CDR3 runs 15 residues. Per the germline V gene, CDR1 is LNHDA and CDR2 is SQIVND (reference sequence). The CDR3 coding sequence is TGTGCCAGTAGTATAACTAGCGGAAAGATCTACGAGCAGTACTTC. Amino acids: CASSITSGKIYEQYF. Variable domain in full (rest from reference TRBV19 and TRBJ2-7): DGGITQSPKYLFRKEGQNVTLSCEQNLNHDAMYWYRQDPGQGLRLIYYSQIVNDFQKGDIAEGYSVSREKKESFPLTVTSAQKNPTAFYLCASSITSGKIYEQYFGPGTRLTVT.

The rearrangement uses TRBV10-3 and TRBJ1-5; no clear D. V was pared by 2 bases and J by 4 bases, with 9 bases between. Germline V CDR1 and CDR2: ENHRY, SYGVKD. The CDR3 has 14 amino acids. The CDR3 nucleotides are TGTGCCATCAGTGAGCCCTCCTTGAATCAGCCCCAGCATTTT. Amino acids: CAISEPSLNQPQHF.

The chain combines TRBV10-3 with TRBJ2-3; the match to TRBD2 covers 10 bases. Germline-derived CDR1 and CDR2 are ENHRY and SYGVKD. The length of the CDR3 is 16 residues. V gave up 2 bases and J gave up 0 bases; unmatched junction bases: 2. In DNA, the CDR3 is TGTGCCATCAGTGAGCCGACTAGCGGGAGCACAGATACGCAGTATTTT. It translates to CAISEPTSGSTDTQYF.

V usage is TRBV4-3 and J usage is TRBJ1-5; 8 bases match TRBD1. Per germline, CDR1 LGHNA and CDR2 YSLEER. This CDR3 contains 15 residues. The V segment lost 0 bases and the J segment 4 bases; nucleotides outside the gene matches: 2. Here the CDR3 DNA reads TGCGCCAGCAGCCAAGACAGGGGGCGAAATCAGCCCCAGCATTTT. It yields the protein CASSQDRGRNQPQHF.

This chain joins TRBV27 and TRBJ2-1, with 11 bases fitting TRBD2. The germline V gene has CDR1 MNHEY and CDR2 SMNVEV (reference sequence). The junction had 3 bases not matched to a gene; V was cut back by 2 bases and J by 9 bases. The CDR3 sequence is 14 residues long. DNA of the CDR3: TGTGCCAGCAGTTTACTAGCGGGAGGTGTTGAGCAGTTCTTC. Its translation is CASSLLAGGVEQFF.

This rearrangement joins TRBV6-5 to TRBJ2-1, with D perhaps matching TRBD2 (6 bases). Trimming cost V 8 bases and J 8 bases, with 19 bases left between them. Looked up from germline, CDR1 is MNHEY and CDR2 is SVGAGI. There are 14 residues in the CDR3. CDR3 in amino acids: CASSRAAGGDEQFF. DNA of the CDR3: TGTGCCAGCTCCCGGGCCGCAGGCGGGGATGAGCAGTTCTTC.

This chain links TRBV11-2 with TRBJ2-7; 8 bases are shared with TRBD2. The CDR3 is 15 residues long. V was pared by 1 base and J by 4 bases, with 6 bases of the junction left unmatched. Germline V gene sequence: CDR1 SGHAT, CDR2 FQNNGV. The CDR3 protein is CASSLVFQREYEQYF. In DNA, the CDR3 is TGTGCCAGCAGCTTAGTGTTCCAGCGGGAGTACGAGCAGTACTTC.

In DNA, the CDR3 is TGTGCCAGCAGTGCTCTATGGGGGGCCCAGCATTTT. Amino acid sequence: CASSALWGAQHF. The chain uses TRBV2 and TRBJ1-5; D perhaps matches TRBD1 (5 bases). This CDR3 spans 12 amino acids. CDR1 and CDR2 (germline): SNHLY, FYNNEI. Deletions cut 4 bases from V and 11 bases from J, with 12 bases between. Full variable domain (outside the CDR3, taken from reference TRBV2 and TRBJ1-5): EPEVTQTPSHQVTQMGQEVILRCVPISNHLYFYWYRQILGQKVEFLVSFYNNEISEKSEIFDDQFSVERPDGSNFTLKIRSTKLEDSAMYFCASSALWGAQHFGDGTRLSIL.

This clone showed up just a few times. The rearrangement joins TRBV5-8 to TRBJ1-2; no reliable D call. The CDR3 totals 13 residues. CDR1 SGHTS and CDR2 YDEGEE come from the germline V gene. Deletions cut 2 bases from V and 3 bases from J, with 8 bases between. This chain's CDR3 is CASSFYAHYGYTF. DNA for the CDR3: TGTGCCAGCAGCTTCTACGCCCACTATGGCTACACCTTC.

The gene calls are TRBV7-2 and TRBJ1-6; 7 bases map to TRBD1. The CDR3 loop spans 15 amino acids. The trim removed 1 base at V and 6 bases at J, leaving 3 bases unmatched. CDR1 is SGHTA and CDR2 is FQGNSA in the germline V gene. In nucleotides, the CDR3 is TGTGCCAGCAGCTTAGGGACAGGCCTTAATTCACCCCTCCACTTT. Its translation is CASSLGTGLNSPLHF.

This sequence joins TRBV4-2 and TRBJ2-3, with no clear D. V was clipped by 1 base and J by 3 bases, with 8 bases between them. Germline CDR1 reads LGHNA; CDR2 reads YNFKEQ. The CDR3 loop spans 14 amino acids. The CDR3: CASSQVLVTDTQYF. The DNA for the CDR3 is TGTGCCAGCAGCCAAGTCTTAGTAACAGATACGCAGTATTTT.